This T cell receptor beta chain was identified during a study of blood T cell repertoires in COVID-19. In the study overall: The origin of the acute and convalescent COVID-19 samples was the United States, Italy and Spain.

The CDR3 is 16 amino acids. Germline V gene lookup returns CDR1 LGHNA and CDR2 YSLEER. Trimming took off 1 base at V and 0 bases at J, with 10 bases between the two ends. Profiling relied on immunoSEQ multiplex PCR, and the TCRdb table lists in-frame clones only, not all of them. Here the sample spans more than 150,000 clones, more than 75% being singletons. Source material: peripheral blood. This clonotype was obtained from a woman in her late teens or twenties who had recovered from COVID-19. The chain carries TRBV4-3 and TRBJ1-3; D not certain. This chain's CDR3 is CASSQVAASSGNTIYF. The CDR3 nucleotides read TGCGCCAGCAGCCAAGTAGCCGCCTCCTCTGGAAACACCATATATTTT.